What follows are 25 T cell receptor beta chains derived from one specimen sequenced in a study of graft-versus-host responses after intestinal transplantation. No antigen has been assigned to these receptors. The assay was immunoSEQ multiplex PCR, and TCRdb's table has in-frame clones only and misses some. Altogether 90,000 to 95,000 clones are present, roughly 90% being singletons, with the ten largest covering around 0.5%. The input for sequencing was unstimulated CD8+ T cells sorted from spleen or lymph node cells, taken before intestinal transplant. These receptors originate from a human donor who received an intestinal transplant.

This sequence joins TRBV5-4 and TRBJ2-7; 8 nucleotides match TRBD2. The germline gives CDR1 SGHNT, CDR2 YYREEE (reference sequence). The CDR3 is made up of 13 amino acids. Unmatched junction bases numbered 6, after V lost 4 bases and J lost 6 bases. The CDR3 nucleotides read TGTGCCAGCAGCCCGGGACTAGGCATCGAGCAGTACTTC. As protein: CASSPGLGIEQYF. Full variable domain (missing parts from reference TRBV5-4 and TRBJ2-7): ETGVTQSPTHLIKTRGQQVTLRCSSQSGHNTVSWYQQALGQGPQFIFQYYREEENGRGNFPPRFSGLQFPNYSSELNVNALELDDSALYLCASSPGLGIEQYFGPGTRLTVT.

The CDR3 here is CSVEDSLAYSYNEQFF. Here the CDR3 DNA reads TGCAGCGTTGAAGATAGCCTAGCGTACTCCTACAATGAGCAGTTCTTC. This sequence joins TRBV29-1 and TRBJ2-1; weak D call: TRBD2 (6 bases). Germline assignment: CDR1 SQVTM and CDR2 ANQGSEA. Trimming cost V 0 bases and J 0 bases, with 12 bases left between them. The CDR3 consists of 16 residues.

V gene TRBV6-5 combines with J gene TRBJ2-7, with D maybe TRBD1 (5 bases). Trimming took off 4 bases at V and 0 bases at J, with 7 bases between the two ends. The CDR3 is 13 residues long. Germline loops: CDR1 MNHEY, CDR2 SVGAGI. CDR3 residues: CASSSDSSYEQYF. CDR3 bases: TGTGCCAGCAGTTCAGACAGCTCCTACGAGCAGTACTTC.

In DNA, the CDR3 is TGTGCCAGTAGTATTAGGGGGGGGTGGGATGAGCAGTTCTTC. Translation: CASSIRGGWDEQFF. The V call is TRBV19, the J call TRBJ2-1; tentative D call: TRBD2 (7 bases). Germline V gene lookup returns CDR1 LNHDA and CDR2 SQIVND (reference sequence). V lost 3 bases and J 8 bases, leaving 14 bases between the germline ends. There are 14 residues in the CDR3.

As for this clone: Other DNA sequences within the sample encode an identical CDR3. The chain recombines TRBV29-1 with TRBJ2-1; 8 nucleotides agree with TRBD1. Unmatched junction bases numbered 6, after V lost 6 bases and J lost 5 bases. CDR3 length: 13 amino acids. Germline lookup yields CDR1 SQVTM and CDR2 ANQGSEA. The CDR3 nucleotides read TGCAGCGTACGACAGGGGCTGAACAATGAGCAGTTCTTC. This sequence encodes CSVRQGLNNEQFF.

The chain has TRBV4-3 and TRBJ1-2, with 10 bases that match TRBD1. The V gene's germline CDR1 is LGHNA and CDR2 YSLEER. Trimming took 0 bases from V and 5 from J; bases not matched to a gene: 6. The CDR3 totals 16 residues. The CDR3 protein is CASSQDLGQGTYGYTF. CDR3 coding DNA: TGCGCCAGCAGCCAAGATTTGGGACAGGGGACGTATGGCTACACCTTC.

The V call is TRBV9, the J call TRBJ2-2, with 9 bases fitting TRBD1. Trimming cost V 4 bases and J 2 bases; bases outside gene matches: 3. This CDR3 spans 15 amino acids. CDR1 is SGDLS and CDR2 is YYNGEE in the germline V gene. The CDR3 loop is CASSHRGRNTGELFF. CDR3 DNA: TGTGCCAGCAGCCACAGGGGGCGAAACACCGGGGAGCTGTTTTTT.

The chain carries TRBV6-5 and TRBJ2-5; 9 bases line up with TRBD1. The trim removed 7 bases at V and 1 base at J, leaving 7 bases unmatched. CDR1 MNHEY and CDR2 SVGAGI come from the germline V gene. This CDR3 is 15 amino acids long. CDR3: CASNNRGPGQETQYF. CDR3 bases: TGTGCCAGCAATAACAGGGGGCCAGGCCAAGAGACCCAGTACTTC.

The rearrangement joins TRBV10-3 to TRBJ2-3; D might be TRBD1 (5 bases). Germline CDR1 is ENHRY and CDR2 is SYGVKD. The V and J ends lost 3 bases and 4 bases respectively, with 8 bases between them. The CDR3 contains 13 residues. In DNA, the CDR3 is TGTGCCATCAGTGATAGGGGTGCAGATACGCAGTATTTT. Amino acid sequence: CAISDRGADTQYF.

The rearrangement uses TRBV28 and TRBJ2-7; a possible D gene is TRBD1 (6 bases). Looked up from germline, CDR1 is MDHEN and CDR2 is SYDVKM. CDR3 length: 15 residues. The V end was cut by 8 bases, the J end by 3 bases, with 20 bases between. CDR3 bases: TGTGCCAGCCAAGCACCACAGGGTCCCAACTACGAGCAGTACTTC. Translation: CASQAPQGPNYEQYF.

The gene calls are TRBV4-3 and TRBJ2-6, with D possibly matching TRBD2 (6 bases). The CDR3 is 15 amino acids. Germline V CDR1 and CDR2: LGHNA, YSLEER. V dropped 1 base and J dropped 4 bases, with 8 bases sitting between them. The CDR3 DNA sequence: TGCGCCAGCAGCCAAGGGGGGGACGGGGCCAACGTCCTGACTTTC. Protein product: CASSQGGDGANVLTF.

The V gene is TRBV5-8, the J gene TRBJ2-1; 10 nucleotides agree with TRBD2. The trim removed 2 bases at V and 0 bases at J, leaving 5 bases unmatched. CDR3 size: 17 residues. Germline CDR1 and CDR2: SGHTS and YDEGEE. In DNA, the CDR3 is TGTGCCAGCAGCTTTCTGACTAGCGGGCCCTCCTACAATGAGCAGTTCTTC. This translates into CASSFLTSGPSYNEQFF. The full variable domain, rest sourced from reference TRBV5-8 and TRBJ2-1, is EAGVTQSPTHLIKTRGQQATLRCSPISGHTSVYWYQQALGLGLQFLLWYDEGEERNRGNFPPRFSGRQFPNYSSELNVNALELEDSALYLCASSFLTSGPSYNEQFFGPGTRLTVL.

The chain is built from TRBV11-2 and TRBJ2-7, with TRBD1 as a possible D gene (6 bases). The CDR3 is 15 residues long. The ends were cut back, 8 bases at V and 2 bases at J, with 19 bases in the middle. The germline gives CDR1 SGHAT, CDR2 FQNNGV. For the CDR3, the DNA is TGTGCCAGCTCCGGGGAATGGGGGCCTGCCTACGAGCAGTACTTC. This gives the protein CASSGEWGPAYEQYF.

V usage is TRBV4-1 and J usage is TRBJ2-1, with 7 bases that match TRBD2. The CDR3 has 15 residues. CDR1 is MGHRA and CDR2 is YSYEKL in the germline V gene. After removal of 0 bases from V and 4 bases from J, the junction contained 3 bases not matched to a gene. Here the CDR3 DNA reads TGCGCCAGCAGCCAAGAGGCGGGAGTTTACAATGAGCAGTTCTTC. Its translation is CASSQEAGVYNEQFF.

The chain links TRBV12-5 to TRBJ1-5; D call uncertain. The CDR3 runs 12 residues. Trimming left V 3 bases short and J 5 bases short, with 5 bases between. In germline, CDR1 is LGHNT, CDR2 FRNRAP. The CDR3 reads CASGFGDQPQHF. CDR3 DNA sequence: TGTGCTAGTGGTTTCGGTGATCAGCCCCAGCATTTT. The whole variable domain, remainder taken from reference TRBV12-5 and TRBJ1-5, is DARVTQTPRHKVTEMGQEVTMRCQPILGHNTVFWYRQTMMQGLELLAYFRNRAPLDDSGMPKDRFSAEMPDATLATLKIQPSEPRDSAVYFCASGFGDQPQHFGDGTRLSIL.

This clone occurred once. The chain employs TRBV19 and TRBJ2-7; the D gene is possibly TRBD1 (5 bases). Germline V gene sequence: CDR1 LNHDA, CDR2 SQIVND (reference sequence). Trimming cost V 3 bases and J 5 bases, with 11 bases left between them. The CDR3 spans 13 residues. As DNA, the CDR3 is TGTGCCAGTAGTATTCAGGGTGGAAACGAGCAGTACTTC. As protein: CASSIQGGNEQYF.

Turning to this clone: Other DNA sequences in the sample encode the same CDR3. Here the CDR3 reads CASSQDRGTDTQYF. The DNA for the CDR3 is TGCGCCAGCAGCCAAGATCGGGGCACAGATACGCAGTATTTT. The V and J genes are TRBV4-1 and TRBJ2-3; D not certain. Germline V gene sequence: CDR1 MGHRA, CDR2 YSYEKL. This CDR3 contains 14 residues. Trimming removed 0 bases from V and 1 base from J, with 5 bases in between.

The chain carries TRBV28 and TRBJ2-1; a possible D gene is TRBD1 (6 bases). The ends were cut back, 1 base at V and 7 bases at J, with 11 bases in the middle. This CDR3 contains 14 residues. Germline-derived CDR1 and CDR2 are MDHEN and SYDVKM. The CDR3 reads CASSLSDRLNEQFF. CDR3 sequence (DNA): TGTGCCAGCAGTTTATCCGACAGGCTAAATGAGCAGTTCTTC.

The chain couples TRBV5-6 to TRBJ2-7; TRBD2 aligns across 8 bases. This CDR3 is 14 amino acids long. CDR1 and CDR2 from the germline V gene are SGHDT and YYEEEE. After removal of 4 bases from V and 6 bases from J, the junction contained 9 bases not matched to a gene. CDR3 residues: CASSLGTRGSEQYF. The CDR3 DNA follows: TGTGCCAGCAGCCTGGGGACTAGGGGATCCGAGCAGTACTTC.

V usage is TRBV18 and J usage is TRBJ2-7, with a possible D match to TRBD2 (5 bases). Trimming took off 2 bases at V and 6 bases at J, with 11 bases between the two ends. The CDR3 length is 13 residues. The V gene's germline CDR1 is KGHSH and CDR2 LQKENI. CDR3 region: CASSPGGSSEQYF. The CDR3 region has the DNA TGTGCCAGCTCACCAGGCGGGTCATCCGAGCAGTACTTC.

This rearrangement joins TRBV6-6 to TRBJ1-5, with D perhaps TRBD1 (6 bases). Per the germline V gene, CDR1 is MNHNY and CDR2 is SVGAGI (reference sequence). The CDR3 contains 16 residues. With 6 bases removed from V and 2 bases from J, the gap between germline ends came to 17 bases. DNA for the CDR3: TGTGCCAGCAGACCACGGGTGGCAGGGGGCAATCAGCCCCAGCATTTT. Its protein product is CASRPRVAGGNQPQHF.

This chain joins TRBV19 and TRBJ1-3; D not resolved. The length of the CDR3 is 15 residues. The germline V and J ends were trimmed by 2 bases and 0 bases, with 8 bases remaining between them. Germline V gene lookup returns CDR1 LNHDA and CDR2 SQIVND (reference sequence). CDR3: CASSIWSSSGNTIYF. The CDR3 bases are TGTGCCAGTAGTATATGGTCGAGCTCTGGAAACACCATATATTTT. Using reference TRBV19 and TRBJ1-3 for the parts outside the CDR3, the full variable domain is DGGITQSPKYLFRKEGQNVTLSCEQNLNHDAMYWYRQDPGQGLRLIYYSQIVNDFQKGDIAEGYSVSREKKESFPLTVTSAQKNPTAFYLCASSIWSSSGNTIYFGEGSWLTVV.

Written as DNA, the CDR3 is TGTGCCAGCAGTCTCGGGGTTAATCAGCCCCAGCATTTT. Its protein is CASSLGVNQPQHF. The V gene is TRBV2, the J gene TRBJ1-5; D remains unclear. V lost 5 bases to trimming and J lost 4 bases, with 9 bases between them. In germline, CDR1 is SNHLY, CDR2 FYNNEI. The CDR3 contains 13 residues.

The chain recombines TRBV4-3 with TRBJ2-4; the D gene is possibly TRBD1 (5 bases). CDR1 and CDR2 from the germline V gene are LGHNA and YSLEER. V was shortened by 3 bases and J by 0 bases, with 9 bases between the two germline ends. The CDR3 runs to 15 residues. The CDR3 DNA follows: TGCGCCAGCAGCCACGCCAGGGAAGCCAAAAACATTCAGTACTTC. Translation: CASSHAREAKNIQYF.

V gene TRBV30 combines with J gene TRBJ2-5, with D possibly matching TRBD1 (6 bases). Germline CDR1 GTSNPN, CDR2 SVGIG (reference sequence). The CDR3 is made up of 12 amino acids. The V end was cut by 7 bases, the J end by 3 bases, with 12 bases between. This CDR3 reads CAFQGMEETQYF. The CDR3 coding sequence is TGTGCCTTCCAGGGGATGGAAGAGACCCAGTACTTC.